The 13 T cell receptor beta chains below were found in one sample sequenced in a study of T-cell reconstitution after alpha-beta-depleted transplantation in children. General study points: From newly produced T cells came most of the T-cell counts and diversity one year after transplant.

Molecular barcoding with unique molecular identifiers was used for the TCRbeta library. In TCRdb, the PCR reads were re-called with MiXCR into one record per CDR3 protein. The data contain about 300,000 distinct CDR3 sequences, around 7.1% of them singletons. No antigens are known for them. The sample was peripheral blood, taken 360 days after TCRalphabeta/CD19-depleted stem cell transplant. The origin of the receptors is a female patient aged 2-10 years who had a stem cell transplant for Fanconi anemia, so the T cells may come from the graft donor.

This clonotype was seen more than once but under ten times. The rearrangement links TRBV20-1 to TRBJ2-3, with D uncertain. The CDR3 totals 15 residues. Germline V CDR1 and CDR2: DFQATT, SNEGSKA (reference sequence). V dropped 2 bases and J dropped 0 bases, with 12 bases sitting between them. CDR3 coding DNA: TGCAGTGCTAGATCACCCTGGGGTAGCACAGATACGCAGTATTTT. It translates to CSARSPWGSTDTQYF.

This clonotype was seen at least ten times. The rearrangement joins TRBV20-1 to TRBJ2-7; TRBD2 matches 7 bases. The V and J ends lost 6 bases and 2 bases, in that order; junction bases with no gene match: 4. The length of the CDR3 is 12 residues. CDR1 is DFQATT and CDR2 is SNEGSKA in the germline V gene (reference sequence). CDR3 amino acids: CSAGGITYEQYF. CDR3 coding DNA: TGCAGTGCCGGGGGGATCACCTACGAGCAGTACTTC.

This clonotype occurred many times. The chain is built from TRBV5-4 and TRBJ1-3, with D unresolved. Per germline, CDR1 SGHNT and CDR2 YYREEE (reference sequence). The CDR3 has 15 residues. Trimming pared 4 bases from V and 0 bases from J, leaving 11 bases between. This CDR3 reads CASSTRPSSGNTIYF. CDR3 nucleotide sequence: TGTGCCAGCAGCACCAGGCCAAGCTCTGGAAACACCATATATTTT.

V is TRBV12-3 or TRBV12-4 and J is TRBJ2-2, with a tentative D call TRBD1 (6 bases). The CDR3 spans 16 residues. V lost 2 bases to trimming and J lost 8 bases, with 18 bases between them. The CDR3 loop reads CASSLTSDSGFGELFF. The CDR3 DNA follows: TGTGCCAGCAGTTTAACGTCGGACAGCGGTTTTGGGGAGCTGTTTTTT.

The CDR3 DNA is TGTGCCAGCAGCCAAGGCATGAACACTGAAGCTTTCTTT. Translating it yields CASSQGMNTEAFF. V and J are TRBV14 and TRBJ1-1; D is unclear. Trimming pared 1 base from V and 0 bases from J, leaving 3 bases between. This CDR3 region has 13 residues. CDR1 is SGHDN and CDR2 is FVKESK in the germline V gene.

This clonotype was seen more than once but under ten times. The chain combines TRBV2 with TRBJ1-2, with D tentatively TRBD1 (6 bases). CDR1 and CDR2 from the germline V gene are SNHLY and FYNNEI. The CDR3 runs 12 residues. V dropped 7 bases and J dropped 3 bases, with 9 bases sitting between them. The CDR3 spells CASTRQDYGYTF. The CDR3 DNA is TGTGCCAGCACCCGACAGGACTATGGCTACACCTTC.

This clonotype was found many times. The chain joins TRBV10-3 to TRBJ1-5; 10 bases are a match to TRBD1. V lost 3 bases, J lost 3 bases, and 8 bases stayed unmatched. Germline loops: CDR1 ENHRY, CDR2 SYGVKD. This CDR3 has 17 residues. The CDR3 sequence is CAISDSWTGGDNQPQHF. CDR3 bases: TGTGCCATCAGTGATTCCTGGACAGGGGGGGACAATCAGCCCCAGCATTTT.

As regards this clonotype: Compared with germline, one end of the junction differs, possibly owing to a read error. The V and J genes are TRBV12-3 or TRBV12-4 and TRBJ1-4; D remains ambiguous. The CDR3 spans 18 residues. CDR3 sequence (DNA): TGTGCCATCAGTTTTTCTAACTTGTATTCAGGCGAGGGAGAAAAACTGTTTTTT. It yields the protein CAISFSNLYSGEGEKLFF.

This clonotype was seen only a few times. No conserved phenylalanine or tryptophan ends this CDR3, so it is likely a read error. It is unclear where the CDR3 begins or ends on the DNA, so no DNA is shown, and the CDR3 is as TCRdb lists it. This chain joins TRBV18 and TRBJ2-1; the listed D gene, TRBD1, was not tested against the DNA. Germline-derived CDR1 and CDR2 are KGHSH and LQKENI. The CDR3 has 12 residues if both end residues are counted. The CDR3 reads CASSPPGTGIAL.

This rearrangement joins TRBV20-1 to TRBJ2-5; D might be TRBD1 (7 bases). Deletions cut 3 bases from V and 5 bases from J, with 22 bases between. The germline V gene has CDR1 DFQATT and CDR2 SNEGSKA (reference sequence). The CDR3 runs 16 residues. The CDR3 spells CSARGGDRVHGETQYF. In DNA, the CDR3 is TGCAGTGCTAGGGGGGGAGACAGGGTGCATGGCGAGACCCAGTACTTC.

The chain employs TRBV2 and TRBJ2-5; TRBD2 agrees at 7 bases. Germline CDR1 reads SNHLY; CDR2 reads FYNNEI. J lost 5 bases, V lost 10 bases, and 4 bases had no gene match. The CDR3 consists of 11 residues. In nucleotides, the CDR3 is TGTGCCACCACGGGGGGTGAGACCCAGTACTTC. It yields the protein CATTGGETQYF.

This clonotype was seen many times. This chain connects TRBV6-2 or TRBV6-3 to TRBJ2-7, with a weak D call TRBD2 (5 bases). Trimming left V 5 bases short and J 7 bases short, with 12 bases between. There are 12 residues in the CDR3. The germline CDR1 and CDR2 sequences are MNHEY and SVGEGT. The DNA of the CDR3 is TGTGCCAGCAGTCCATACCGCGGGGAGCAGTACTTC. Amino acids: CASSPYRGEQYF.

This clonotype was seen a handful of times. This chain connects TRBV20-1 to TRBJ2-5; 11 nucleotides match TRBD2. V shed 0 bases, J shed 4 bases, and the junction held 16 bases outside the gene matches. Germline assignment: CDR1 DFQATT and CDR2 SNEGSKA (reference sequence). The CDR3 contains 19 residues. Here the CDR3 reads CSARDWRTSGLFGGETQYF. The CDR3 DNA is TGCAGTGCTAGAGATTGGCGGACTAGCGGGCTTTTTGGCGGAGAGACCCAGTACTTC.